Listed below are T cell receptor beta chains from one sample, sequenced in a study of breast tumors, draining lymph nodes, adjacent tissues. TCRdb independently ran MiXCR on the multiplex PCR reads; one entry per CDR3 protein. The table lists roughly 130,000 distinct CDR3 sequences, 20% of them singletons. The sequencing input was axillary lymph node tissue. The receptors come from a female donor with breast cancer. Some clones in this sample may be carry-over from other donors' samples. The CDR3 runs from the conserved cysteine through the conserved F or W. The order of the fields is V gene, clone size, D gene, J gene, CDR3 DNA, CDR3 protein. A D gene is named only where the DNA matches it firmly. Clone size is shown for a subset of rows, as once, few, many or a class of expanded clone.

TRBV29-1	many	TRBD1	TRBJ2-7	TGCAGCGTTGATAGCGGACAGGGCTACGAGCAGTACTTC	CSVDSGQGYEQYF
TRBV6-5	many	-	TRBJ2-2	TGTGCCAGCAGTAGGACACATAACACCGGGGAGCTGTTTTTT	CASSRTHNTGELFF
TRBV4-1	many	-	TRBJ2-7	TGCGCCAGCAGCCAAGATCAGGGCTACGAGCAGTACTTC	CASSQDQGYEQYF
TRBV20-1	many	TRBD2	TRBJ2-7	TGCAGTGCTAGGAGCGGGGCCGGAGGCGAGCAGTACTTC	CSARSGAGGEQYF
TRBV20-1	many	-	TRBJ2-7	TGCAGTGCGGAAACTAGGTTGGAGCAGTACTTC	CSAETRLEQYF
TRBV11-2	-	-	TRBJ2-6	TGTGCCAGCAGCCGAACAGGGTCTGGGGCCTACGTCCTGACTTTC	CASSRTGSGAYVLTF
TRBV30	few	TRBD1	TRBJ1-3	TGTGCCTGGATTCCCCAGGGGGCGAGGAACACCATATATTTT	CAWIPQGARNTIYF
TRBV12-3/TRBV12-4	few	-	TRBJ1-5	TGTGCCAGCAGTTCCAGGGAAGGGAGAGGGACCCAGCATTTT	CASSSREGRGTQHF
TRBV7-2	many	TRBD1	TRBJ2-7	TGTGCCAGCAGCTTATCGGACAGGGTCGACGAGCAGTACTTC	CASSLSDRVDEQYF
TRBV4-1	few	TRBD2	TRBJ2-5	TGCGCCAGCAGCCTGGGACTAGCGGACCCGGGGAAAAAGACCCAGTACTTC	CASSLGLADPGKKTQYF
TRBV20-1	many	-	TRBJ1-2	TGCAGTGCTAGGGGTCACGGCTACACCTTC	CSARGHGYTF
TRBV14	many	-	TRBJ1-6	TGTGCCAGCAGCCAGGCCAACGACATCCACTTT	CASSQANDIHF
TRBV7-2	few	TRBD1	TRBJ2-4	TGTGCCAGCAGCGCTACAGGGGTCGAAAACATTCAGTACTTC	CASSATGVENIQYF
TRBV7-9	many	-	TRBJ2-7	TGTGCCAGCAGCCGAGCCACAGGGATGTTGTACGAGCAGTACTTC	CASSRATGMLYEQYF
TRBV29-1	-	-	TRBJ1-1	TGCAGCGTTGAAGATCCCTCCCACACTGAAGCTTTCTTT	CSVEDPSHTEAFF
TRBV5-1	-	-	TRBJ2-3	TGCGCCAGCAGACCGGAGCCGGACACAGATACGCAGTACTTT	CASRPEPDTDTQYF
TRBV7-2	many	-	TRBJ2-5	TGTGCCAGCAGCTTAGATCCTAGTCTAGAGACCCAGTACTTC	CASSLDPSLETQYF
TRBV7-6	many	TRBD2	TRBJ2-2	TGTGCCAGCAGCCCGCTTCTAGCGGGAGGCACCGGGGAGCTGTTTTTT	CASSPLLAGGTGELFF
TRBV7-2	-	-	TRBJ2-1	TGCGCCAGCAGCTTAGTCCCCAGGGTGGATGAGCAGCTCTTC	CASSLVPRVDEQLF
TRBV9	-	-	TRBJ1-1	TGTGCCAGCAGCCCCCTCCTAGGCTCTATGAACACTGAAGCTTTCTTT	CASSPLLGSMNTEAFF
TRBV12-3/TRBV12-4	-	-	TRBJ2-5	TGTGCCAGCAGCCCATATCGGTACCAGGGTAGTAAGGAGACCCAGTACTTC	CASSPYRYQGSKETQYF
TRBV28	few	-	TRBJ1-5	TGTGCCAGCATGGAATACAATCAGCCCCAGCATTTT	CASMEYNQPQHF
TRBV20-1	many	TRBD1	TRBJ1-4	TGCAGTGCTAGAAGTGGAGACAGGGAACTTATTAATGAAAAACTGTTTTTT	CSARSGDRELINEKLFF
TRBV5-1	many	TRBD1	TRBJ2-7	TGCGCCAGCAGCCTTACTGGTGGACAGGGGGCAGACGAGCAGTACTTC	CASSLTGGQGADEQYF
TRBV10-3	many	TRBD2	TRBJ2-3	TGTGCCATCAGTGACGCTAGCGGGAGGGCCGAAGATACGCAGTATTTT	CAISDASGRAEDTQYF
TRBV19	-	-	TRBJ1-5	TGTGCCAGTAGTATAGATAGTTGGCAGTTACCCCAGCATTTT	CASSIDSWQLPQHF
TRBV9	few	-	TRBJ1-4	TGTGCCAGCAGCGTAGGGACGCGGCATGAAAAACTGTTTTTT	CASSVGTRHEKLFF
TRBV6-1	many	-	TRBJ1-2	TGTGCCAGCAGTGAATTCTATCGGAGGACTAACTATGGCTACACCTTC	CASSEFYRRTNYGYTF
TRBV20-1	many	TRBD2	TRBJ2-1	TGCAGTTACAGCGGGGACAATGAGCAGTTCTTC	CSYSGDNEQFF
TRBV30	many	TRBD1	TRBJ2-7	TGTGCCTGGAGCGCCGACGGACAGGGATTTTACGAGCAGTACTTC	CAWSADGQGFYEQYF
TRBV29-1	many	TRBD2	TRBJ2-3	TGCAGCGGGGTGATAGGGAGGGATGGTTTGGATACGCAGTATTTT	CSGVIGRDGLDTQYF
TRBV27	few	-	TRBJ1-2	TGTGCCAGCAGTCGGCGGGGCCAGCCAGGTGGCTACACCTTC	CASSRRGQPGGYTF
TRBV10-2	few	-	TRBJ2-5	TGCGCCAGCAGCAAGCTGGGGAAAGAGACCCAGTACTTC	CASSKLGKETQYF
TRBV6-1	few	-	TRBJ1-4	TGTGCCAGCAGAACGACTCGGGAGGTTGAAAAACTGTTTTTT	CASRTTREVEKLFF
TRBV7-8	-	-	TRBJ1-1	TGTGCCAGCAGCTTAGGGTTAATATTCGGTTCCTTCATGAACACTGAAGCTTTCTTT	CASSLGLIFGSFMNTEAFF
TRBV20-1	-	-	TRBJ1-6	TGCAGTGCTAGATCGGGGGGCGGCAACTCCAATTCACCCCTCCACTTT	CSARSGGGNSNSPLHF
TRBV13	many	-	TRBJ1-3	TGTGCCAGCAGCCCATCCCTCGGGGGGACCACTGGAAACACCATATATTTT	CASSPSLGGTTGNTIYF
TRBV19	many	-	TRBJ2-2	TGTGCCAGTAGTAGGGGGGGGACAGTTAACACCGGGGAGCTGTTTTTT	CASSRGGTVNTGELFF
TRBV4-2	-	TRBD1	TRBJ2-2	TGTGCCAGCAGCCAAGATCAGACAGGGTATCTGGCCGGGGAGCTGTTTTTT	CASSQDQTGYLAGELFF
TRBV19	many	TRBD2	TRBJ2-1	TGTGCCAGTAGTGGTATAGCGGGAGAACTGCAGTTCTTC	CASSGIAGELQFF
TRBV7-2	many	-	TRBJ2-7	TGTGCCAGCAGCTTAGAAGCCAGATCCGAGCAGTACTTC	CASSLEARSEQYF
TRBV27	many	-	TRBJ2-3	TGTGCCAGCAGTTTTACGGGGGATACGCAGTATTTT	CASSFTGDTQYF
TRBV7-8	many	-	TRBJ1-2	TGTGCCAGCAGCTACGGACACGGTGACTATGGCTACACCTTC	CASSYGHGDYGYTF
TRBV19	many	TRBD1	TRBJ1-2	TGTGCCAGTAGGTTACAGGGGGAGGATGGCTACACCTTC	CASRLQGEDGYTF
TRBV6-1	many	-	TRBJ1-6	TGTGCCAGCAGTGAAGCCCGTGGGGGGGGTATCTCACCCCTCCACTTT	CASSEARGGGISPLHF
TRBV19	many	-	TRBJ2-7	TGTGCCAGTAGTATAAGGGACAACGCCTACGAGCAGTACTTC	CASSIRDNAYEQYF
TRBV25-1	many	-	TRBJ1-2	TGTGCCAGCAGTCCCTACCAGCCCCAGAACTATGGCTACACCTTC	CASSPYQPQNYGYTF
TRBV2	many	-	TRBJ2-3	TGTGCCAGCAGCCTCAAGTTTCCAGATACGCAGTATTTT	CASSLKFPDTQYF
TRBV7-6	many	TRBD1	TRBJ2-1	TGTGCCAGCAGCTTATCAGGGGGCGATGAGCAGTTCTTC	CASSLSGGDEQFF